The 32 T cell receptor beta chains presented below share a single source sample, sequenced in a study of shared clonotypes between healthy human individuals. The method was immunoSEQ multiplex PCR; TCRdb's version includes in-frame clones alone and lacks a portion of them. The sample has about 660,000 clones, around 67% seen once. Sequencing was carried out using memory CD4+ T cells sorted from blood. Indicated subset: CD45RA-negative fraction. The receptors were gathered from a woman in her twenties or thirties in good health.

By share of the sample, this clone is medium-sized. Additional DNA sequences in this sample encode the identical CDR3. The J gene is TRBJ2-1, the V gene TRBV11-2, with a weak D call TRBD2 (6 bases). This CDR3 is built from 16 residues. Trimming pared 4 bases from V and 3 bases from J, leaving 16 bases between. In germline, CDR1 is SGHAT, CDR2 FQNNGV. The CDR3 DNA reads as TGTGCCAGCAGCTCGCGACTAGGAGGTATCTACAATGAGCAGTTCTTC. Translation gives CASSSRLGGIYNEQFF.

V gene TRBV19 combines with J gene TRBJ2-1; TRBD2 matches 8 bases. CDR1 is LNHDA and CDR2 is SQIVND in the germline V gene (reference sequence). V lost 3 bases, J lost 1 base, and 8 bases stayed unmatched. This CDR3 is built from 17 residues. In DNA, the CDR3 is TGTGCCAGTAGTATTTTCCTAGCGGGTCTATCCTACAATGAGCAGTTCTTC. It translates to CASSIFLAGLSYNEQFF.

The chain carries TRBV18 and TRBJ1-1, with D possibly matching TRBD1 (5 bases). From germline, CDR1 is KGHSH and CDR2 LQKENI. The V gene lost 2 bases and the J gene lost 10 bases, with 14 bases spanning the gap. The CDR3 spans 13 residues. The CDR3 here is CASSPSRDAAAFF. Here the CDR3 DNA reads TGTGCCAGCTCACCATCCCGGGACGCCGCAGCTTTCTTT.

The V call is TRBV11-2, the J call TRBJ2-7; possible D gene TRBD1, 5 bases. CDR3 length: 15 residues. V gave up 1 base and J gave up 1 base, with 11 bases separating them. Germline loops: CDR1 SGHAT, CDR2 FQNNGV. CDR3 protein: CASSLAQGVSYEQYF. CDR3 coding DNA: TGTGCCAGCAGCTTAGCCCAAGGGGTATCCTACGAGCAGTACTTC.

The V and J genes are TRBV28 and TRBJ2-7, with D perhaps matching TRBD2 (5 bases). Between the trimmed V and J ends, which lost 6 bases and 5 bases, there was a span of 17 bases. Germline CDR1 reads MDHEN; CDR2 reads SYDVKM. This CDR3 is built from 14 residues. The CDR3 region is CASRPTGGSHEQYF. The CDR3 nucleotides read TGTGCCAGCAGGCCAACGGGCGGGTCCCACGAGCAGTACTTC. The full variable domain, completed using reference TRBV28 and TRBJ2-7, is DVKVTQSSRYLVKRTGEKVFLECVQDMDHENMFWYRQDPGLGLRLIYFSYDVKMKEKGDIPEGYSVSREKKERFSLILESASTNQTSMYLCASRPTGGSHEQYFGPGTRLTVT.

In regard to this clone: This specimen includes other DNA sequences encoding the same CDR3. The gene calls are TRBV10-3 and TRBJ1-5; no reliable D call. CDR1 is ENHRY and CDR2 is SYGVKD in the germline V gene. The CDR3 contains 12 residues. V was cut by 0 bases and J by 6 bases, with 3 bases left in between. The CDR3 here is CAISESGQPQHF. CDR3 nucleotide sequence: TGTGCCATCAGTGAGTCAGGTCAGCCCCAGCATTTT.

CDR3 sequence (DNA): TGTGCCAGCAGTCGAGCGGGAGAAGAGACCCAGTACTTC. It specifies CASSRAGEETQYF. V and J are TRBV6-1 and TRBJ2-5; TRBD2 matches at 8 bases. Per germline, CDR1 MNHNS and CDR2 SASEGT. The ends lost 5 bases at V and 3 bases at J; junction bases unmatched: 2. The CDR3 covers 13 residues.

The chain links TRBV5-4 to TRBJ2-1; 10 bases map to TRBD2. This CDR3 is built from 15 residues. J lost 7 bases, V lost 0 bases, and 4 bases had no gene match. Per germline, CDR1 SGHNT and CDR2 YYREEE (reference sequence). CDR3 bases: TGTGCCAGCAGCTTGGGACTAGCGGGTTTAAATGAGCAGTTCTTC. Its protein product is CASSLGLAGLNEQFF. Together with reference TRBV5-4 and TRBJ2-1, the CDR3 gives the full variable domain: ETGVTQSPTHLIKTRGQQVTLRCSSQSGHNTVSWYQQALGQGPQFIFQYYREEENGRGNFPPRFSGLQFPNYSSELNVNALELDDSALYLCASSLGLAGLNEQFFGPGTRLTVL.

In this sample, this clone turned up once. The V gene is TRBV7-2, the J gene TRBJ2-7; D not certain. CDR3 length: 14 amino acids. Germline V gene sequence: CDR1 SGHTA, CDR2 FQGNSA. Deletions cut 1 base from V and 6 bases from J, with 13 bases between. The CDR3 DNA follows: TGTGCCAGCAGCTTAGACAATCCACCTGGCGAGCAGTACTTC. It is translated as CASSLDNPPGEQYF.

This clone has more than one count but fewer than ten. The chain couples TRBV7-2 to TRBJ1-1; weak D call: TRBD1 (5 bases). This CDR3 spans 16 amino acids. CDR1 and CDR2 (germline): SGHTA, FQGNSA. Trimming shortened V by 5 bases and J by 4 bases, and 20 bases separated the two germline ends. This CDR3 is CASSAQRGRVGTEAFF. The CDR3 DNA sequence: TGTGCCAGCAGCGCACAGAGGGGCCGCGTCGGCACTGAAGCTTTCTTT.

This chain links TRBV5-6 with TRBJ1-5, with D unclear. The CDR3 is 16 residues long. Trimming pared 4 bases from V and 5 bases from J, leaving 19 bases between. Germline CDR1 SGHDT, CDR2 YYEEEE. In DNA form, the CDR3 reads TGTGCCAGCAGCCCCCGGGCCTCGGGGAACCATCAGCCCCAGCATTTT. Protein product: CASSPRASGNHQPQHF.

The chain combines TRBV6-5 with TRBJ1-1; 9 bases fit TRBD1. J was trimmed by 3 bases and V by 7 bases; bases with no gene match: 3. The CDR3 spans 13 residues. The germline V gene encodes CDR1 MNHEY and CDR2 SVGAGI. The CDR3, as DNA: TGTGCCAGCAAGAGACAGGGGGACACTGAAGCTTTCTTT. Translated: CASKRQGDTEAFF.

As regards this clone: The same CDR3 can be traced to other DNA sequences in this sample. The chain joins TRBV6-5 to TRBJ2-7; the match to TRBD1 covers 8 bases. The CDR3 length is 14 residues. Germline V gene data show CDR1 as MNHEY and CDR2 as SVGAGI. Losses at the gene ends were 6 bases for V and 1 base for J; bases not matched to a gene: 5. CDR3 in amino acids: CASRRDRSSYEQYF. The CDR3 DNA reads TGTGCCAGCAGACGGGACAGGTCGTCCTACGAGCAGTACTTC.

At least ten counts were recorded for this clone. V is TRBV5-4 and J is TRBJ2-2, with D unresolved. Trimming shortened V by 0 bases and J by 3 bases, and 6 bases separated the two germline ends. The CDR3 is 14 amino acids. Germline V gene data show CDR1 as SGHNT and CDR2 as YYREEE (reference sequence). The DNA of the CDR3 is TGTGCCAGCAGCTTGGCAGGCTACACCGGGGAGCTGTTTTTT. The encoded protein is CASSLAGYTGELFF.

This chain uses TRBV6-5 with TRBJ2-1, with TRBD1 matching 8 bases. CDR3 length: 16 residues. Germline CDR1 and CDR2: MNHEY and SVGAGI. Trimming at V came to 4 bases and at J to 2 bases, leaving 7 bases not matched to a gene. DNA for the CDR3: TGTGCCAGCAGTTCAGCACAGGGGGGCCCCTACAATGAGCAGTTCTTC. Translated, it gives CASSSAQGGPYNEQFF.

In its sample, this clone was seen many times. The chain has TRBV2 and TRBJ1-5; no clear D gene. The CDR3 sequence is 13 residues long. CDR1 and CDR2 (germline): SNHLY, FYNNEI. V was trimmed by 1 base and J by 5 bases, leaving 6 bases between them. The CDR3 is CASSEDTDQPQHF. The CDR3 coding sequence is TGTGCCAGCAGTGAAGATACTGATCAGCCCCAGCATTTT.

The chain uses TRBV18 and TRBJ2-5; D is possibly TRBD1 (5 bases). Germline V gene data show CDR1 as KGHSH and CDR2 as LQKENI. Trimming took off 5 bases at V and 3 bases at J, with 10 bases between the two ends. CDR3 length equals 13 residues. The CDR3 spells CASSLDSKETQYF. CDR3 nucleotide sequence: TGTGCCAGCTCATTAGACAGTAAAGAGACCCAGTACTTC. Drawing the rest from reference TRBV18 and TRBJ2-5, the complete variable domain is NAGVMQNPRHLVRRRGQEARLRCSPMKGHSHVYWYRQLPEEGLKFMVYLQKENIIDESGMPKERFSAEFPKEGPSILRIQQVVRGDSAAYFCASSLDSKETQYFGPGTRLLVL.

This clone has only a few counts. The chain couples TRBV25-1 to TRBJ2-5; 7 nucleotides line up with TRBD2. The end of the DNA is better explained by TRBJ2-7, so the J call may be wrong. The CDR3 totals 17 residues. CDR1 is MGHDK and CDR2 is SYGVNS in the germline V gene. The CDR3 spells CASSESPAGTTIYEQYF. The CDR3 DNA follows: TGTGCCAGCAGTGAATCCCCGGCCGGGACTACCATTTACGAGCAGTACTTC.

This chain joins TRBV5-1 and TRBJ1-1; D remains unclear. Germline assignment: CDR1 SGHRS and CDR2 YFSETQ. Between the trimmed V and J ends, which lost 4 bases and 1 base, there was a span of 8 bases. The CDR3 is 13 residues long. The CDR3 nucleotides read TGCGCCAGCAGCCCCCCAGGGAACACTGAAGCTTTCTTT. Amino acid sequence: CASSPPGNTEAFF. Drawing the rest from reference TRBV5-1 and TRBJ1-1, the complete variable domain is KAGVTQTPRYLIKTRGQQVTLSCSPISGHRSVSWYQQTPGQGLQFLFEYFSETQRNKGNFPGRFSGRQFSNSRSEMNVSTLELGDSALYLCASSPPGNTEAFFGQGTRLTVV.

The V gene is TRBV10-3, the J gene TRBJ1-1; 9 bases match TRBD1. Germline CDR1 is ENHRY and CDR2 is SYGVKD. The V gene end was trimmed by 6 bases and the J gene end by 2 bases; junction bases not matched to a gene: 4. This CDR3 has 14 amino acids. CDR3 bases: TGTGCCATCAGGGACAGGGGAGAAAACACTGAAGCTTTCTTT. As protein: CAIRDRGENTEAFF.

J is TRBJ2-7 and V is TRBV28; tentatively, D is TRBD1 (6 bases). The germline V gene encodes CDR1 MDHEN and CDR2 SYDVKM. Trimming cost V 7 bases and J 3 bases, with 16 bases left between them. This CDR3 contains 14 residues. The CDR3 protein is CASITTGRSYEQYF. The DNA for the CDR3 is TGTGCCAGCATTACGACAGGACGCAGCTACGAGCAGTACTTC.

The CDR3, as DNA: TGTGCCAGCAGCGTAGGGGGCGGTGGGACTAGCGGGAGGTATGAGCAGTTCTTC. Its protein product is CASSVGGGGTSGRYEQFF. The rearrangement joins TRBV9 to TRBJ2-1, with TRBD2 matching over 15 bases. CDR3 length equals 18 residues. Germline CDR1 and CDR2: SGDLS and YYNGEE. V shed 0 bases, J shed 8 bases, and the junction held 9 bases outside the gene matches.

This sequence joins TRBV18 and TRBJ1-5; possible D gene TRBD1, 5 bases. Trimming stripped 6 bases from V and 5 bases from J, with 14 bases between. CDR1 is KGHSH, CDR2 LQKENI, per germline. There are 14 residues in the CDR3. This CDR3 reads CASSLRQPDQPQHF. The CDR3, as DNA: TGTGCCAGCTCGCTGAGACAGCCCGATCAGCCCCAGCATTTT. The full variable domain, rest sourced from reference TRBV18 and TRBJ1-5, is NAGVMQNPRHLVRRRGQEARLRCSPMKGHSHVYWYRQLPEEGLKFMVYLQKENIIDESGMPKERFSAEFPKEGPSILRIQQVVRGDSAAYFCASSLRQPDQPQHFGDGTRLSIL.

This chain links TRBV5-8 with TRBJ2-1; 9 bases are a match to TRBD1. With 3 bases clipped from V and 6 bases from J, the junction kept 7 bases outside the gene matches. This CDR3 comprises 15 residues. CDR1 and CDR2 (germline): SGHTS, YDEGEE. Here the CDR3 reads CASSSGQGIINEQFF. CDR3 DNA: TGTGCCAGCAGCTCGGGACAGGGTATTATCAATGAGCAGTTCTTC.

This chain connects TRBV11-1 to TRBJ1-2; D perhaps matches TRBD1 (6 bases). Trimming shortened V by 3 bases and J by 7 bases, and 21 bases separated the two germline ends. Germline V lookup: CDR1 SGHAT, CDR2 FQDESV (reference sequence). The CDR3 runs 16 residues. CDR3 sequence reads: CASSFGGQNGGSGYTF. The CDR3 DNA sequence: TGTGCCAGCAGCTTCGGGGGCCAGAATGGTGGGTCTGGCTACACCTTC.

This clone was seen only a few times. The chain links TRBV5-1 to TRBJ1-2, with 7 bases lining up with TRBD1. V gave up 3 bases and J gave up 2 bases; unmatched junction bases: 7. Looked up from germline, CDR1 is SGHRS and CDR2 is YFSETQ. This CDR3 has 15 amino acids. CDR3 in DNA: TGCGCCAGCAGCTCACCCGGGACAGAAAACTATGGCTACACCTTC. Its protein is CASSSPGTENYGYTF.

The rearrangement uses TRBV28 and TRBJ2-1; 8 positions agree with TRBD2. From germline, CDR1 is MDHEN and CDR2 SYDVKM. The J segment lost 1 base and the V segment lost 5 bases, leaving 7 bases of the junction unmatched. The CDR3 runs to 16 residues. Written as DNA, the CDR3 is TGTGCCAGCAGTCTTGGGGTAGCGGGATCCTACAATGAGCAGTTCTTC. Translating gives CASSLGVAGSYNEQFF.

CDR3 in amino acids: CASSLDTWGANTEAFF. CDR3 bases: TGTGCCAGCAGCTTAGACACCTGGGGCGCAAACACTGAAGCTTTCTTT. The V and J genes are TRBV7-9 and TRBJ1-1, with D perhaps matching TRBD1 (5 bases). Germline lookup yields CDR1 SEHNR and CDR2 FQNEAQ (reference sequence). Trimming cost V 1 base and J 2 bases, with 14 bases left between them. The CDR3 consists of 16 residues.

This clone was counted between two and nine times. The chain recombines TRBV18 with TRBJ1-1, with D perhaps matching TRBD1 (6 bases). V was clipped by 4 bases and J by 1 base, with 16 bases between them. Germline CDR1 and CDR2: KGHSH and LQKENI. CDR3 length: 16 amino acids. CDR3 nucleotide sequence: TGTGCCAGCTCACGGTCCAGTCGGGGGGCGAACACTGAAGCTTTCTTT. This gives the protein CASSRSSRGANTEAFF.

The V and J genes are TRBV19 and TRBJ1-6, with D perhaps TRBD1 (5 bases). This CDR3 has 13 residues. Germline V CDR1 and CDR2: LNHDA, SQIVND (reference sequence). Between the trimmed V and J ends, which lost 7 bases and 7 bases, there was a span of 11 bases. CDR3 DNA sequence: TGTGCCAGTACCAGGGATCCAAATTCACCCCTCCACTTT. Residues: CASTRDPNSPLHF.

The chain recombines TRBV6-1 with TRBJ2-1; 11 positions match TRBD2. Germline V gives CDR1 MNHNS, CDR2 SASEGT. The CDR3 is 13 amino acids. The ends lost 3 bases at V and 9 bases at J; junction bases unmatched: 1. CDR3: CASSETSGIEQFF. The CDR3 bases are TGTGCCAGCAGTGAGACTAGCGGGATTGAGCAGTTCTTC.

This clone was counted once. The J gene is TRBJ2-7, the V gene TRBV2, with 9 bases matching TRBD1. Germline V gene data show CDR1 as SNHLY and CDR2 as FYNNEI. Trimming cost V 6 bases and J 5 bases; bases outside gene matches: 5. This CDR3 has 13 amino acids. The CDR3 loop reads CASSAQGAHEQYF. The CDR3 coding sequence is TGTGCCAGCAGCGCACAGGGGGCCCACGAGCAGTACTTC.